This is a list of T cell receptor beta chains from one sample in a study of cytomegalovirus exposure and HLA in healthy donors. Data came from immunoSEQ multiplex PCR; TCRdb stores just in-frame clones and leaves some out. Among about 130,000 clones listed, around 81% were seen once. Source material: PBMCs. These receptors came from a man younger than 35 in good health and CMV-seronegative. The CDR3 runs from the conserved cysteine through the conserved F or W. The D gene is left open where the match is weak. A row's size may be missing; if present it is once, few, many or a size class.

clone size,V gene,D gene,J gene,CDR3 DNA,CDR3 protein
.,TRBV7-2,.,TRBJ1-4,TGTGCCAGCAGCTTGGGGCAGGGTAATGAAAAACTGTTTTTT,CASSLGQGNEKLFF
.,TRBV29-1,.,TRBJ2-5,TGCAGCGCGCCTGGAGGGTCCCAAGAGACCCAGTACTTC,CSAPGGSQETQYF
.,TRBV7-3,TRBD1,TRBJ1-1,TGTGCCAGCAGCTCTTTTACGACAGGGGACATGAACACTGAAGCTTTCTTT,CASSSFTTGDMNTEAFF
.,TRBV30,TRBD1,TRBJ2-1,TGTGCCTGGAGTACCGGGACAGCAAAAAATGAGCAGTTCTTC,CAWSTGTAKNEQFF
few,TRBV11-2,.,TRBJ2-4,TGTGCCAGCAGCTTTGACCCAACGGGACATCAGTACTTC,CASSFDPTGHQYF
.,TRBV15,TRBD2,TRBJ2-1,TGTGCCACCAGCAGAGAACTAGCGGGGGGGCCCGATGAGCAGTTCTTC,CATSRELAGGPDEQFF
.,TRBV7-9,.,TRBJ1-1,TGTGCCAGCAGCTTACCGGCCCGACAGAACACTGAAGCTTTCTTT,CASSLPARQNTEAFF
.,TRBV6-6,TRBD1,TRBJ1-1,TGTGCCAGCAGATTAGACAGGGACGGGAACACTGAAGCTTTCTTT,CASRLDRDGNTEAFF
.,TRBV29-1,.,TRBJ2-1,TGCAGCGTTGGTTCCAGGGGTTGGCGTGAGCAGTTCTTC,CSVGSRGWREQFF
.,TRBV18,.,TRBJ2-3,TGTGCCAGCTCACCAGGGGGCGCCGGGAATGCTGATACGCAGTATTTT,CASSPGGAGNADTQYF
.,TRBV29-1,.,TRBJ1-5,TGCAGCGTTGGGGCAGGGCTCAATCAGCCCCAGCATTTT,CSVGAGLNQPQHF
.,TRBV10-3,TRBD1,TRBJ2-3,TGTGCCATCAGCCTAGACAGGGGCAACACAGATACGCAGTATTTT,CAISLDRGNTDTQYF
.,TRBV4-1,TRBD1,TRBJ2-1,TGCGCCAGCAGCCAAGATAATAGACAGGGTGGCACCTACAATGAGCAGTTCTTC,CASSQDNRQGGTYNEQFF
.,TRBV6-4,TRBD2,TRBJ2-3,TGTGCCAGCAGTGAGACTAGCGGGGGGGCACATACGCAGTATTTT,CASSETSGGAHTQYF
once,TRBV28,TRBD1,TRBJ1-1,TGTGCCAGCAGCACCGGGACAGGGGGGTCTGAAGCTTTCTTT,CASSTGTGGSEAFF
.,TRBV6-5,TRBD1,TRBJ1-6,TGTGCCAGCAGAAGGACAGGGACCTATAATTCACCCCTCCACTTT,CASRRTGTYNSPLHF
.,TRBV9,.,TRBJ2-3,TGTGCCAGCAGCGTAGTAGCCAAAGATACGCAGTATTTT,CASSVVAKDTQYF
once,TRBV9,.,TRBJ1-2,TGTGCCAGCAGCGTAGTGACAGGCTATGGCTACACCTTC,CASSVVTGYGYTF
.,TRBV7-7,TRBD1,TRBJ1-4,TGTGCTAGCAGCTTAGGTGCCGACAGGGGGTATGGAAAACTGTTTTTT,CASSLGADRGYGKLFF
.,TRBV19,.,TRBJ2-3,TGTGCCAGTTCAAGGGGGATGGGTACGCAGTATTTT,CASSRGMGTQYF
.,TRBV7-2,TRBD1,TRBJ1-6,TGTGCCAGCAGCCCAAGACAGGGGGCTTCACCCCTCCACTTT,CASSPRQGASPLHF
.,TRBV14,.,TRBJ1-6,TGTGCCAGCAGCCAAGAAGGGAGCTCCTATAATTCACCCCTCCACTTT,CASSQEGSSYNSPLHF
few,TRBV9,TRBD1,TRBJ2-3,TGTGCCAGCAGCGTCACCCCGTCCCAGACAGGGGGTTTGGGTACGCAGTATTTT,CASSVTPSQTGGLGTQYF
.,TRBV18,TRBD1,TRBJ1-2,TGTGCCAGCTCACGAACAGGGGATCCTGGCTACACCTTC,CASSRTGDPGYTF
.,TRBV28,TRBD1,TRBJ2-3,TGTGCCAGCAATATGGACAAAGAAGGACAGGGGTTCACAGATACGCAGTATTTT,CASNMDKEGQGFTDTQYF
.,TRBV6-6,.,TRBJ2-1,TGTGCCAGCGGAGGACCCTCCGTTTACAATGAGCAGTTCTTC,CASGGPSVYNEQFF
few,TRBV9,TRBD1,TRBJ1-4,TGTGCCAGCAGCTCCAGGGGGACTAATGAAAAACTGTTTTTT,CASSSRGTNEKLFF
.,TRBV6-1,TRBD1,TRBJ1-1,TGTGCCAGCAGGGAAAATAACAGGGGCACTGAAGCTTTCTTT,CASRENNRGTEAFF
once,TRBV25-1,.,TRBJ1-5,TGTGCCAGCAGTGAAGGTCAGCAGCCCCAGCATTTT,CASSEGQQPQHF
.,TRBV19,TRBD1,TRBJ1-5,TGTGCCAGTACTCTCAGGGGGGACCTCAATCAGCCCCAGCATTTT,CASTLRGDLNQPQHF
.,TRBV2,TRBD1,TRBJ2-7,TGTGCCAGCAGTGGGGACAGGGGGCGGTACGAGCAGTACTTC,CASSGDRGRYEQYF
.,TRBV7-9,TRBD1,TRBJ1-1,TGTGCCAGCAGTTTTTTAGGGGACAGGGGCCCTGAAGCTTTCTTT,CASSFLGDRGPEAFF
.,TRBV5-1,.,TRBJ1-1,TGCGCCAGCATGGAGACACAGGGTTGGAACACTGAAGCTTTCTTT,CASMETQGWNTEAFF
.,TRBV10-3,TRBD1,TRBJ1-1,TGTGCCACCCTTAGGACAGGCGGAGACACTGAAGCTTTCTTT,CATLRTGGDTEAFF
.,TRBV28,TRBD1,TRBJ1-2,TGTGCCAGCAGTTTACCCCGACAGGGTCTAGTCGGGGTTGTAAATGGCTACACCTTC,CASSLPRQGLVGVVNGYTF
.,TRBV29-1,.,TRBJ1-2,TGCAGCGTTGCAGTTTATGGCTACACCTTC,CSVAVYGYTF
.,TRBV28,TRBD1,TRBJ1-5,TGTGCCAGCAGTTGGACAGGGAATCAGCCCCAGCATTTT,CASSWTGNQPQHF
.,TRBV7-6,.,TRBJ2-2,TGTGCCAGCAGCTGGCCCATCGGGGGGAACACCGGGGAGCTGTTTTTT,CASSWPIGGNTGELFF
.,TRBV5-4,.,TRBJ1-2,TGTGCCAGCAGCTTACAGGTTCACGGCTACACCTTC,CASSLQVHGYTF
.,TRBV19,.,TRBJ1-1,TGTGCCATTGCTAGGAGCATGAACACTGAAGCTTTCTTT,CAIARSMNTEAFF
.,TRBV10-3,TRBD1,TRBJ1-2,TGCGCCATCAGGCCCCCCCGGGACAGGGATGATGGCTACACCTTC,CAIRPPRDRDDGYTF
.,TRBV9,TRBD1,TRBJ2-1,TGTGCCAGCAGCGTAGCTCTGACAGGGCGCAATGAGCAGTTCTTC,CASSVALTGRNEQFF
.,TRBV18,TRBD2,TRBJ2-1,TGTGCCAGCTCACCACCGCTAGCGGGGGCGAGATACAATGAGCAGTTCTTC,CASSPPLAGARYNEQFF
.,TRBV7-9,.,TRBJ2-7,TGTGCCAGCGCCCGGGGCTCCTACGAGCAGTACTTC,CASARGSYEQYF
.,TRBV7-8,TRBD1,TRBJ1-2,TGTGCCAGCAGCTTAGCCCCGGGACAGGCATATGGCTACACCTTC,CASSLAPGQAYGYTF
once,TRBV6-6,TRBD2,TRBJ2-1,TGTGCCAGCGTTTTAGGGACTAGCGGAGTTCGCGATGAGCAGTTCTTC,CASVLGTSGVRDEQFF
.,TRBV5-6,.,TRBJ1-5,TGTGCCAGCAGCTTGGGCGGGTTTCAGCCCCAGCATTTT,CASSLGGFQPQHF
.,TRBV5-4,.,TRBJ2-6,TGTGCCAGCAGCTTGGGGGCCACAGGGACTGGGGCCAACGTCCTGACTTTC,CASSLGATGTGANVLTF
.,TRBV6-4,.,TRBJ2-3,TGTGCCAGCAGTGCGGTAAAAGGGGGAATATCAGATACGCAGTATTTT,CASSAVKGGISDTQYF
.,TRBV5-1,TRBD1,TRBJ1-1,TGCGCCAGCAGCTTGGGACAGGGGTTGGTTGACACTGAAGCTTTCTTT,CASSLGQGLVDTEAFF
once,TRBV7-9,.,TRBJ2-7,TGTGCCAGCAGCTCCAGGGAATTGTCCTACGAGCAGTACTTC,CASSSRELSYEQYF
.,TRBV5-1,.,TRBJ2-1,TGCGCCAGCAGCTTGGCTTCTACCGGTAACAATGAGCAGTTCTTC,CASSLASTGNNEQFF
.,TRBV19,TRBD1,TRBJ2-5,TGTGCCAGTAGTAGATTCGACAGGGAAGAGACCCAGTACTTC,CASSRFDREETQYF
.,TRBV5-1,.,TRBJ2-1,TGCGCCAGCACCCCACCAGGGGCGGGGGATCCGTTCTTC,CASTPPGAGDPFF
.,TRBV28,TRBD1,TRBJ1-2,TGTGCCAGCAGTCCGGGACAGGGGAAGGCCTATGGCTACACCTTC,CASSPGQGKAYGYTF